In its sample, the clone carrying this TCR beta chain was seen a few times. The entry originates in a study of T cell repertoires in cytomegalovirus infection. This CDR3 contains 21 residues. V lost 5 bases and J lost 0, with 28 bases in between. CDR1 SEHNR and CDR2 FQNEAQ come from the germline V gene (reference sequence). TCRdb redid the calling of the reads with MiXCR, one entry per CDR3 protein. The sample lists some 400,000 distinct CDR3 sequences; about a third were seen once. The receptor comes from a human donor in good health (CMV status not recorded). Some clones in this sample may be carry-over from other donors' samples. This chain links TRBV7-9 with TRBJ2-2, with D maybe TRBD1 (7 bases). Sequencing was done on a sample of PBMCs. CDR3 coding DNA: TGTGCCAGCAGCGCCCGACCCCCAGGGGGGTCGGGGCCCGCGAACACCGGGGAGCTGTTTTTT. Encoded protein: CASSARPPGGSGPANTGELFF.